The next 25 T cell receptor beta chains were all read from a single sample in a study of T cell repertoires in cytomegalovirus infection. TCRdb itself ran the reads through MiXCR, one entry per CDR3 protein. The sample contains approximately 590,000 distinct CDR3 sequences, 40% of which appear only once. The antigens of these receptors remain unknown. This specimen was cultured PBMCs, taken from culture after CMV antigen stimulation. Receptors were obtained from a human donor in good health (CMV status not recorded). Some clones in this sample may be carry-over from other donors' samples.

This clonotype was observed a few times. The chain recombines TRBV6-5 with TRBJ2-7; D tentatively fits TRBD1 or TRBD2 (5 bases each). CDR1 is MNHEY, CDR2 SVGAGI, per germline. The CDR3 is 17 amino acids. V was cut by 0 bases and J by 3 bases, with 18 bases left in between. In DNA, the CDR3 is TGTGCCAGCAGTTACTCGATCGGAGGACAAAGAATCTACGAGCAGTACTTC. It is translated as CASSYSIGGQRIYEQYF.

In this sample, this clonotype turned up once. The rearrangement uses TRBV12-3 or TRBV12-4 and TRBJ2-3; 9 bases are a match to TRBD1. Germline trimming cut 6 bases from V and 2 bases from J; bases unmatched to any gene: 6. The CDR3 length is 15 residues. CDR3 DNA: TGTGCCAGCAGCTGGACAGGGGCGGCCACAGATACGCAGTATTTT. Amino acid sequence: CASSWTGAATDTQYF.

There are a few counts of this clonotype. The rearrangement uses TRBV2 and TRBJ1-6; D not resolved. CDR1 SNHLY and CDR2 FYNNEI come from the germline V gene. V lost 6 bases, J lost 7 bases, and 10 bases lay in between. This CDR3 has 13 residues. As DNA, the CDR3 is TGTGCCAGCAGGATTAGTCGCAATTCACCCCTCCACTTT. It specifies CASRISRNSPLHF.

This rearrangement joins TRBV7-9 to TRBJ2-1; the D is unclear. Germline V gene sequence: CDR1 SEHNR, CDR2 FQNEAQ (reference sequence). The CDR3 totals 13 residues. Trimming removed 5 bases at V and 4 bases at J, with 9 bases between. The CDR3 sequence is CASSPMGYNEQFF. The CDR3 region has the DNA TGTGCCAGCAGCCCCATGGGTTACAATGAGCAGTTCTTC.

This clonotype was observed a few times. This chain joins TRBV7-2 and TRBJ2-7; 10 bases agree with TRBD2. J was trimmed by 3 bases and V by 4 bases; bases with no gene match: 6. CDR3 length equals 15 residues. CDR1 is SGHTA, CDR2 FQGNSA, per germline. The CDR3 DNA reads TGTGCCAGCAGCTACATAGCGGGAGGTCTCTACGAGCAGTACTTC. The encoded protein is CASSYIAGGLYEQYF.

CDR3 in amino acids: CASYSGTGAYEQYF. In nucleotides, the CDR3 is TGTGCCAGCTACTCCGGGACAGGGGCGTACGAGCAGTACTTC. This rearrangement joins TRBV6-2 or TRBV6-3 to TRBJ2-7, with 10 bases lining up with TRBD1. CDR3 length: 14 residues. The V gene end was trimmed by 8 bases and the J gene end by 4 bases; junction bases not matched to a gene: 8. Germline loops: CDR1 MNHEY, CDR2 SVGEGT.

The chain has TRBV6-5 and TRBJ2-5, with a tentative D call TRBD2 (7 bases). Germline assignment: CDR1 MNHEY and CDR2 SVGAGI. V lost 7 bases to trimming and J lost 0 bases, with 12 bases between them. The CDR3 is made up of 14 amino acids. CDR3 DNA: TGTGCCAGCAAGGGGGGGCGACACCAAGAGACCCAGTACTTC. It translates to CASKGGRHQETQYF.

The CDR3 coding sequence is TGTGCCAGCAGAGCCGGACAGGGGGTCTACGAGCAGTACTTC. It codes for CASRAGQGVYEQYF. The chain joins TRBV6-1 to TRBJ2-7; the match to TRBD1 covers 10 bases. CDR3 size: 14 residues. CDR1 MNHNS and CDR2 SASEGT come from the germline V gene. The V segment lost 6 bases and the J segment 3 bases; nucleotides outside the gene matches: 5.

V gene TRBV6-2 or TRBV6-3 combines with J gene TRBJ2-2; D unresolved. The CDR3 spans 12 residues. V lost 7 bases and J lost 3, with 6 bases in between. Per the germline V gene, CDR1 is MNHEY and CDR2 is SVGEGT. The CDR3 spells CASTPHTGELFF. CDR3 in DNA: TGTGCCAGCACCCCTCACACCGGGGAGCTGTTTTTT.

The J gene is TRBJ2-3, the V gene TRBV6-6, with 10 bases matching TRBD1. Germline lookup yields CDR1 MNHNY and CDR2 SVGAGI (reference sequence). The CDR3 runs 15 residues. V trimming: 7 bases; J trimming: 2 bases; junction bases outside the gene matches: 6. The CDR3 is CASIRTGGFTDTQYF. In nucleotides, the CDR3 is TGTGCCAGCATCCGGACAGGGGGTTTCACAGATACGCAGTATTTT.

This clonotype was recorded a few times. V is TRBV12-3 or TRBV12-4 and J is TRBJ2-3; D possibly matches TRBD1 or TRBD2 (6 bases each). This CDR3 comprises 18 residues. V lost 6 bases, J lost 0 bases, and 22 bases lay in between. The CDR3 sequence is CASSAQAPLGGSTDTQYF. The DNA of the CDR3 is TGTGCCAGCAGCGCACAGGCTCCTCTAGGGGGGAGCACAGATACGCAGTATTTT.

Only a few counts were recorded for this clonotype. The chain has TRBV7-9 and TRBJ2-2; D gene uncertain. This CDR3 region has 16 residues. Deletions cut 5 bases from V and 1 base from J, with 14 bases between. CDR1 and CDR2 from the germline V gene are SEHNR and FQNEAQ (reference sequence). The CDR3 reads CASSPAFSGNTGELFF. The CDR3, as DNA: TGTGCCAGCAGCCCCGCCTTCAGTGGGAACACCGGGGAGCTGTTTTTT.

V usage is TRBV27 and J usage is TRBJ1-4, with a tentative D call TRBD1 (5 bases). Germline CDR1 reads MNHEY; CDR2 reads SMNVEV (reference sequence). Trimming took 1 base from V and 7 from J, leaving 10 bases between them. The CDR3 loop spans 14 amino acids. CDR3 protein: CASSLLQAGEKLFF. The CDR3, as DNA: TGTGCCAGCAGTTTATTACAGGCAGGTGAAAAACTGTTTTTT.

In its sample, this clonotype was seen once. The gene calls are TRBV11-1 and TRBJ1-6; 8 bases are a match to TRBD1. CDR1 is SGHAT and CDR2 is FQDESV in the germline V gene (reference sequence). V lost 7 bases to trimming and J lost 9 bases; unmatched junction nucleotides: 11. The CDR3 sequence is 15 residues long. The CDR3 loop is CASTSGGAGISPLHF. In nucleotides, the CDR3 is TGTGCCAGCACCTCAGGGGGCGCGGGAATTTCACCCCTCCACTTT.

This clonotype has a handful of counts. V is TRBV7-2 and J is TRBJ1-1; D is unresolved. The germline V and J ends were trimmed by 3 bases and 0 bases, with 11 bases remaining between them. The CDR3 runs 15 residues. Germline CDR1 and CDR2: SGHTA and FQGNSA. This chain's CDR3 is CASSLGGEMNTEAFF. The CDR3 region has the DNA TGTGCCAGCAGCTTGGGAGGAGAAATGAACACTGAAGCTTTCTTT.

This clonotype was detected only a few times. The chain has TRBV20-1 and TRBJ1-1, with no clear D. V dropped 0 bases and J dropped 7 bases, with 12 bases sitting between them. This CDR3 is 13 amino acids long. Germline lookup yields CDR1 DFQATT and CDR2 SNEGSKA (reference sequence). The CDR3 nucleotides are TGCAGTGCTAGAGATATGGGTACAAATGAAGCTTTCTTT. It encodes CSARDMGTNEAFF.

This chain joins TRBV6-2 or TRBV6-3 and TRBJ2-1, with 9 bases identical to TRBD1. The CDR3 length is 18 residues. The germline V gene has CDR1 MNHEY and CDR2 SVGEGT. After removal of 2 bases from V and 3 bases from J, the junction contained 11 bases not matched to a gene. The CDR3 sequence is CASSYARTGANLYNEQFF. The CDR3 DNA reads TGTGCCAGCAGTTACGCCCGGACAGGGGCCAACCTCTACAATGAGCAGTTCTTC.

The gene calls are TRBV12-3 or TRBV12-4 and TRBJ1-3; D not resolved. Trimming shortened V by 6 bases and J by 1 base, and 7 bases separated the two germline ends. The CDR3 is made up of 13 amino acids. The CDR3 is CASRRRSGNTIYF. CDR3 sequence (DNA): TGTGCCAGCAGACGTCGGTCTGGAAACACCATATATTTT.

This clonotype turned up a few times. The rearrangement links TRBV11-2 to TRBJ2-5, with unresolved D. The germline V gene encodes CDR1 SGHAT and CDR2 FQNNGV. The V and J ends lost 4 bases and 9 bases respectively, with 12 bases between them. This CDR3 has 12 amino acids. For the CDR3, the DNA is TGTGCCAGCAGCTCAATTGGGGTGGCCCAGTACTTC. Its translation is CASSSIGVAQYF.

In regard to this clonotype: The germline gene is not matched at one end of the junction; a read error may be the cause. The rearrangement links TRBV10-3 to TRBJ2-1; D not resolved. The germline V gene encodes CDR1 ENHRY and CDR2 SYGVKD. This CDR3 comprises 13 residues. The CDR3 here is CAFSESQYNEQFF. The CDR3 nucleotides read TGTGCCTTCAGTGAGTCTCAGTACAATGAGCAGTTCTTC.

This clonotype was detected ten times or more. This sequence joins TRBV11-2 and TRBJ2-5; 10 bases are shared with TRBD1. Germline CDR1 reads SGHAT; CDR2 reads FQNNGV. Trimming cost V 3 bases and J 3 bases; bases outside gene matches: 4. The CDR3 length is 15 residues. This chain's CDR3 is CASSFAGTGEETQYF. CDR3 DNA: TGTGCCAGCAGCTTTGCTGGGACAGGGGAAGAGACCCAGTACTTC.

This clonotype has a handful of counts. CDR3: CASSYPDRYQSGNPTDTQYF. CDR3 coding DNA: TGTGCCAGCAGTTACCCTGACAGGTACCAGTCGGGAAATCCCACAGATACGCAGTATTTT. The gene calls are TRBV6-6 and TRBJ2-3; a weak D match, TRBD1 (6 bases). The CDR3 length is 20 residues. In germline, CDR1 is MNHNY, CDR2 SVGAGI (reference sequence). V was shortened by 2 bases and J by 2 bases, with 26 bases between the two germline ends.

This clonotype was counted at least ten times. V gene TRBV7-2 combines with J gene TRBJ2-7; D is possibly TRBD1 (5 bases). Deletions cut 3 bases from V and 4 bases from J, with 16 bases between. Germline V gene data show CDR1 as SGHTA and CDR2 as FQGNSA. The CDR3 length is 15 residues. CDR3 sequence: CASSLGPSGYYEQYF. The CDR3 bases are TGTGCCAGCAGCTTGGGGCCATCTGGTTATTACGAGCAGTACTTC.

This clonotype was observed a few times. The chain links TRBV7-8 to TRBJ2-5; D not certain. CDR3 size: 15 residues. Germline V lookup: CDR1 SGHVS, CDR2 FQNEAQ. Trimming cost V 0 bases and J 2 bases, with 10 bases left between them. The CDR3 region is CASSLAADLQETQYF. CDR3 nucleotides: TGTGCCAGCAGCTTAGCGGCAGACTTACAAGAGACCCAGTACTTC.

This clonotype has just a few counts. V usage is TRBV19 and J usage is TRBJ2-1; TRBD2 agrees at 12 bases. Germline values: CDR1 LNHDA, CDR2 SQIVND (reference sequence). The CDR3 loop spans 15 amino acids. After removal of 7 bases from V and 10 bases from J, the junction contained 11 bases not matched to a gene. The CDR3 reads CASNPGTSGRWEQFF. Written as DNA, the CDR3 is TGTGCCAGTAATCCTGGGACTAGCGGGCGGTGGGAGCAGTTCTTC.